Following are 23 T cell receptor beta chains from one sample sequenced in a study of T-cell reconstitution after alpha-beta-depleted transplantation in children. Preparation of the TCRbeta library was carried out with unique molecular identifiers. Using its own MiXCR run on the PCR reads, TCRdb lists one record per CDR3 protein. The data show about 440,000 distinct CDR3 sequences, 43% seen once. This specimen consisted of PBMCs, obtained before TCRalphabeta/CD19-depleted stem cell transplant. The receptors here all came from a girl under 10 years old with aplastic anemia, due to receive a stem cell transplant.

In nucleotides, the CDR3 is TGCAGTGCTAGAGACACAGGGGGTTGGTACGAGCAGTACTTC. This sequence encodes CSARDTGGWYEQYF. J is TRBJ2-7 and V is TRBV20-1, with 8 bases aligning to TRBD1. CDR1 is DFQATT, CDR2 SNEGSKA, per germline (reference sequence). V lost 0 bases, J lost 4 bases, and 5 bases stayed unmatched. This CDR3 has 14 residues.

V and J are TRBV12-3 or TRBV12-4 and TRBJ2-2; the D gene is possibly TRBD2 (7 bases). Trimming left V 8 bases short and J 6 bases short, with 31 bases between. The CDR3 is 19 residues long. CDR3 DNA sequence: TGTGCCAGCGCCGGCGCGGGGGCGCGCATAATGGGTGTGTCCGGGGAGCTGTTTTTT. Residues: CASAGAGARIMGVSGELFF.

The table lists this clonotype with a few counts. The V gene is TRBV20-1, the J gene TRBJ1-5; D ambiguous. V was trimmed by 1 base and J by 5 bases, leaving 6 bases between them. Germline V gene data show CDR1 as DFQATT and CDR2 as SNEGSKA (reference sequence). There are 12 residues in the CDR3. CDR3 in amino acids: CSARAAHQPQHF. For the CDR3, the DNA is TGCAGTGCTAGAGCGGCACATCAGCCCCAGCATTTT.

The chain is built from TRBV27 and TRBJ2-2; the D gene is possibly TRBD2 (5 bases). Trimming removed 3 bases at V and 6 bases at J, with 11 bases between. The CDR3 sequence is 14 residues long. Germline CDR1 and CDR2: MNHEY and SMNVEV (reference sequence). The CDR3 DNA follows: TGTGCCAGCAGTTTTATGGGCGGGTCCGGGGAGCTGTTTTTT. As protein: CASSFMGGSGELFF.

This clonotype was found many times. The genes are TRBV15 and TRBJ2-1; 8 bases match TRBD2. J lost 5 bases, V lost 7 bases, and 7 bases had no gene match. Germline CDR1 and CDR2: LNHNV and YYDKDF (reference sequence). The CDR3 covers 14 residues. The CDR3 DNA reads TGTGCCACCACCTCGGGAGGGATCGACAATGAGCAGTTCTTC. The encoded protein is CATTSGGIDNEQFF. Together with reference TRBV15 and TRBJ2-1, the CDR3 gives the full variable domain: DAMVIQNPRYQVTQFGKPVTLSCSQTLNHNVMYWYQQKSSQAPKLLFHYYDKDFNNEADTPDNFQSRRPNTSFCFLDIRSPGLGDTAMYLCATTSGGIDNEQFFGPGTRLTVL.

In its sample, this clonotype was seen a few times. The genes are TRBV20-1 and TRBJ1-2; D perhaps matches TRBD1 (5 bases). The germline gives CDR1 DFQATT, CDR2 SNEGSKA (reference sequence). The CDR3 consists of 13 residues. Trimming took 1 base from V and 8 from J, leaving 14 bases between them. The CDR3 spells CSARARGAGGYTF. DNA for the CDR3: TGCAGTGCTAGAGCTCGCGGGGCTGGCGGCTACACCTTC.

This clonotype has just a few counts. The genes are TRBV5-5 and TRBJ1-1; D is possibly TRBD1 (5 bases). The CDR3 extends over 14 amino acids. V shed 0 bases and J shed 4 bases, with 10 bases lying between them. Germline assignment: CDR1 SGHKS and CDR2 YYEKEE (reference sequence). CDR3 sequence (DNA): TGTGCCAGCAGCTTGGAAGCAGGGTTCACTGAAGCTTTCTTT. Residues: CASSLEAGFTEAFF.

There are a few counts of this clonotype. V is TRBV6-1 and J is TRBJ2-6, with 15 bases fitting TRBD2. Germline assignment: CDR1 MNHNS and CDR2 SASEGT. V shed 4 bases, J shed 4 bases, and the junction held 5 bases outside the gene matches. The CDR3 runs 18 residues. CDR3 coding DNA: TGTGCCAGCAGTGGGACTAGCGGGAGGGCCTCCGGGGCCAACGTCCTGACTTTC. This gives the protein CASSGTSGRASGANVLTF.

The chain employs TRBV6-1 and TRBJ1-5; D remains ambiguous. This CDR3 has 14 residues. Germline CDR1 is MNHNS and CDR2 is SASEGT. The germline V and J ends were trimmed by 6 bases and 10 bases, with 19 bases remaining between them. In nucleotides, the CDR3 is TGTGCCAGCAGCCCTGACAAGGCGGCTCACCCCCAGCATTTT. It yields the protein CASSPDKAAHPQHF.

This clonotype was recorded many times. V and J are TRBV9 and TRBJ2-4; possibly TRBD1 or TRBD2 for D (6 bases each). In germline, CDR1 is SGDLS, CDR2 YYNGEE. Trimming took 7 bases from V and 5 from J, leaving 13 bases between them. The CDR3 is 13 residues long. DNA for the CDR3: TGTGCCAGCGGGGGGCAGGGAGAAAACATTCAGTACTTC. The encoded protein is CASGGQGENIQYF.

This clonotype was seen many times. CDR3 nucleotides: TGTGCCAGCAGTTTATTCGGCCTTAGCACAGATACGCAGTATTTT. It encodes CASSLFGLSTDTQYF. V usage is TRBV27 and J usage is TRBJ2-3; no reliable D call. The V gene's germline CDR1 is MNHEY and CDR2 SMNVEV (reference sequence). The CDR3 has 15 amino acids. V lost 1 base and J 0 bases, leaving 8 bases between the germline ends.

This clonotype has only a few counts. This sequence joins TRBV6-1 and TRBJ2-3; either TRBD1 or TRBD2 may supply D (6 bases each). CDR3 size: 15 residues. V lost 5 bases and J 1 base, leaving 13 bases between the germline ends. CDR1 is MNHNS and CDR2 is SASEGT in the germline V gene. CDR3 nucleotide sequence: TGTGCCAGCAGTCCCCGGGGGCTAGGCACAGATACGCAGTATTTT. Translated: CASSPRGLGTDTQYF.

The chain employs TRBV6-2 or TRBV6-3 and TRBJ2-2; 10 nucleotides agree with TRBD2. Germline loops: CDR1 MNHEY, CDR2 SVGEGT. This CDR3 contains 17 residues. With V trimmed by 2 bases and J by 2 bases, 5 bases remained unmatched. The CDR3 sequence is CASSYKRGGLNTGELFF. The CDR3 DNA is TGTGCCAGCAGTTACAAGCGGGGGGGCCTCAACACCGGGGAGCTGTTTTTT.

J is TRBJ2-1 and V is TRBV6-1; D unresolved. This CDR3 is built from 15 residues. Germline V gene sequence: CDR1 MNHNS, CDR2 SASEGT. V lost 10 bases to trimming and J lost 0 bases, with 16 bases between them. The CDR3 bases are TGTGCCACGTTCGGATGGACCAGCTCCTACAATGAGCAGTTCTTC. Residues: CATFGWTSSYNEQFF.

The chain joins TRBV10-3 to TRBJ2-5; the D is unclear. CDR1 is ENHRY, CDR2 SYGVKD, per germline. Between the trimmed V and J ends, which lost 2 bases and 1 base, there was a span of 11 bases. The CDR3 contains 15 residues. The CDR3 DNA reads TGTGCCATCAGTGAGCTTTGGAGTTCCCAAGAGACCCAGTACTTC. Translating gives CAISELWSSQETQYF.

The chain recombines TRBV2 with TRBJ2-3, with 8 bases lining up with TRBD1. After removal of 2 bases from V and 3 bases from J, the junction contained 4 bases not matched to a gene. The CDR3 totals 15 residues. Germline CDR1 is SNHLY and CDR2 is FYNNEI. The CDR3 spells CASSEWTGLTDTQYF. CDR3 coding DNA: TGTGCCAGCAGTGAATGGACAGGGTTAACAGATACGCAGTATTTT.

The chain employs TRBV7-2 and TRBJ2-1; D is uncertain. Trimming left V 4 bases short and J 8 bases short, with 12 bases between. The germline CDR1 and CDR2 sequences are SGHTA and FQGNSA. This CDR3 region has 13 residues. The CDR3, as DNA: TGTGCCAGCAGCTCCTTAAACGCGGATGAGCAGTTCTTC. Protein: CASSSLNADEQFF.

The V gene is TRBV28, the J gene TRBJ2-3; 16 nucleotides match TRBD2. The CDR3 contains 17 residues. Germline CDR1 is MDHEN and CDR2 is SYDVKM. Trimming cost V 1 base and J 7 bases; bases outside gene matches: 5. This CDR3 reads CASSLSGLAGGSNTQYF. The DNA for the CDR3 is TGTGCCAGCAGTTTATCGGGACTAGCGGGAGGGTCGAATACGCAGTATTTT.

The DNA for the CDR3 is TGTGCCAGCAGCTCCGGGACTACTAGTTCCCCGGGCACAGATACGCAGTATTTT. Translated, it gives CASSSGTTSSPGTDTQYF. The gene calls are TRBV7-6 and TRBJ2-3; 7 nucleotides agree with TRBD2. The germline V gene encodes CDR1 SGHVS and CDR2 FNYEAQ. The CDR3 contains 18 residues. V was pared by 4 bases and J by 1 base, with 14 bases of the junction left unmatched. The whole variable domain, remainder taken from reference TRBV7-6 and TRBJ2-3, is GAGVSQSPRYKVTKRGQDVALRCDPISGHVSLYWYRQALGQGPEFLTYFNYEAQQDKSGLPNDRFSAERPEGSISTLTIQRTEQRDSAMYRCASSSGTTSSPGTDTQYFGPGTRLTVL.

The gene calls are TRBV15 and TRBJ2-3, with a possible D match to TRBD2 (6 bases). The V and J ends lost 3 bases and 0 bases respectively, with 7 bases between them. This CDR3 contains 14 residues. In germline, CDR1 is LNHNV, CDR2 YYDKDF (reference sequence). CDR3 nucleotides: TGTGCCACCAGCAGTGGGGGGAGCACAGATACGCAGTATTTT. As protein: CATSSGGSTDTQYF.

This sequence joins TRBV5-1 and TRBJ2-1; D may match TRBD1 or TRBD2 (7 bases each). Germline-derived CDR1 and CDR2 are SGHRS and YFSETQ. The CDR3 is 15 residues long. Trimming cost V 4 bases and J 8 bases, with 19 bases left between them. In DNA form, the CDR3 reads TGCGCCAGCAGCCCCTCGGCAGGGGGGGTTTATGAGCAGTTCTTC. Translation gives CASSPSAGGVYEQFF. Based on the CDR3 plus reference TRBV5-1 and TRBJ2-1, the full variable domain is KAGVTQTPRYLIKTRGQQVTLSCSPISGHRSVSWYQQTPGQGLQFLFEYFSETQRNKGNFPGRFSGRQFSNSRSEMNVSTLELGDSALYLCASSPSAGGVYEQFFGPGTRLTVL.

The chain links TRBV7-9 to TRBJ2-3; D may be TRBD1 (5 bases). The CDR3 loop spans 16 amino acids. With 1 base removed from V and 0 bases from J, the gap between germline ends came to 11 bases. Germline assignment: CDR1 SEHNR and CDR2 FQNEAQ (reference sequence). The CDR3 nucleotides are TGTGCCAGCAGCTTAGGATTAGGGGAAAGCACAGATACGCAGTATTTT. This translates into CASSLGLGESTDTQYF. Filled out from reference TRBV7-9 and TRBJ2-3, the complete variable domain reads DTGVSQNPRHKITKRGQNVTFRCDPISEHNRLYWYRQTLGQGPEFLTYFQNEAQLEKSRLLSDRFSAERPKGSFSTLEIQRTEQGDSAMYLCASSLGLGESTDTQYFGPGTRLTVL.

The table lists this clonotype with a few counts. The CDR3 DNA reads TGTGCCAGCAGCTTAAATGGGGCGGCCCCAACGGAAAATGAGCAGTTCTTC. Translation: CASSLNGAAPTENEQFF. The gene calls are TRBV7-2 and TRBJ2-1; TRBD1 might be the D (5 bases). This CDR3 region has 17 residues. The V gene's germline CDR1 is SGHTA and CDR2 FQGNSA. The V end was cut by 2 bases, the J end by 7 bases, with 21 bases between.